This TCR beta chain stems from a study of beta chain features in type 1 diabetes. As for the study in general: Patients looked much like healthy donors when it came to age, gender and cell yields. The number of sorted cells examined across all samples was approximately 110,000,000.

Expressed TCRB transcripts were sequenced because the isolated RNA had all been reverse transcribed beforehand. Assay: immunoSEQ multiplex PCR; the TCRdb copy retains only in-frame clones and omits some. Here the sample spans a few hundred thousand clones, 11% to 15% being singletons. V lost 6 bases and J lost 1; bases outside the gene matches: 7. CDR1 is SGHTA, CDR2 FQGNSA, per germline. The CDR3 loop spans 16 amino acids. This clone was seen a few times. The antigen is undetermined. Study results and limitations: PCR might show a preference for shorter templates, equally across patients and controls. Across all four CD4+ subsets, people with type 1 diabetes showed modestly shorter TCRB CDR3s.

Sequenced: central memory CD4+ T cells from blood. This chain connects TRBV7-2 to TRBJ2-2, with 8 nucleotides matching TRBD1. This TCR was recovered from a man aged 25-40 years in good health. The chain's CDR3 is CASRPAGQGNTGELFF. The CDR3 DNA sequence: TGTGCCAGCAGGCCAGCAGGACAGGGGAACACCGGGGAGCTGTTTTTT.